This TCR beta chain was profiled in a study of HIV-infected patients and healthy controls. This clonotype was counted many times. Each CDR3 protein is one row after TCRdb ran MiXCR on the 5' RACE reads. The sample contains about 63,000 distinct CDR3 sequences, about 17% of which appear only once. Germline V gives CDR1 SEHNR, CDR2 FQNEAQ (reference sequence). This CDR3 is 17 amino acids long. The V gene end was trimmed by 1 base and the J gene end by 2 bases; junction bases not matched to a gene: 6. The receptor comes from a human donor in good health. The sample was CD4+ T cells from blood. The gene calls are TRBV7-9 and TRBJ2-3; 10 bases match TRBD2. The CDR3 spells CASSLEEGLADTDTQYF. In nucleotides, the CDR3 is TGTGCCAGCAGCTTAGAGGAAGGACTAGCGGACACAGATACGCAGTATTTT.